A selection of T cell receptor beta chains follows, all from one sample in a study of T cell repertoires in cytomegalovirus infection. TCRdb itself ran the reads through MiXCR, one entry per CDR3 protein. The sample lists nearly 700,000 distinct CDR3 sequences; around 31% were seen once. These receptors' antigens are unknown. This sample comprised cultured PBMCs, obtained from culture after CMV antigen stimulation. All receptors come from a human donor in good health (CMV status not recorded). Some clones in this sample may be carry-over from other donors' samples. Both conserved end residues are part of each CDR3. The D gene is left open where the match is weak. The size entry is marked missing in some rows and otherwise reads once, few, many or a size class.

V gene	J gene	clone size	D gene	CDR3 DNA	CDR3 protein
TRBV5-1	TRBJ2-5	.	.	TGCGCCAGCAGAGTCCAGGTGCAAGAGACCCAGTACTTC	CASRVQVQETQYF
TRBV7-2	TRBJ2-1	many	TRBD2	TGTGCCAGCAGCTTAGGCCCGGGGGGGTACGGTGAGCAGTTCTTC	CASSLGPGGYGEQFF
TRBV19	TRBJ2-1	.	TRBD2	TGTGCCAGTAGTATATTAGCGGGGGTAAACAATGAGCAGTTCTTC	CASSILAGVNNEQFF
TRBV4-1	TRBJ1-2	.	.	TGCGCCAGCAGCCACCGATATGGCTACACCTTC	CASSHRYGYTF
TRBV4-2	TRBJ2-2	.	TRBD2	TGTGCCAGCAGCCAAGGGGGACTAGCGGGGGGTGACACCGGGGAGCTGTTTTTT	CASSQGGLAGGDTGELFF
TRBV24-1	TRBJ2-3	.	TRBD1	TGTGCCACCAGTGACTATCGACAGGGCCCCAGCACAGATACGCAGTATTTT	CATSDYRQGPSTDTQYF
TRBV7-2	TRBJ2-1	many	TRBD2	TGTGCCAGCAGCACAGCCCCACGGGGGGCTAGCGGGGACAATGAGCAGTTCTTC	CASSTAPRGASGDNEQFF
TRBV11-2	TRBJ1-5	.	.	TGTGCCAGCAGCCAAAGCGGCAGGAGCAATCAGCCCCAGCATTTT	CASSQSGRSNQPQHF
TRBV12-3/TRBV12-4	TRBJ2-1	.	.	TGTGCCAGCAGTTTAAGGGGACGAAAATTCTTC	CASSLRGRKFF
TRBV20-1	TRBJ2-3	.	TRBD2	TGCAGTGCTAGAGATCAACGGGGGGTCACAGATACGCAGTATTTT	CSARDQRGVTDTQYF
TRBV4-3	TRBJ2-7	few	.	TGCGCCAGCAGCCAAGATTTCGCCTACGAGCAGTACTTC	CASSQDFAYEQYF
TRBV5-5	TRBJ2-6	few	.	TGTGCCAGCAGCTGGGGGTATTCTGGGGCCAACGTCCTGACTTTC	CASSWGYSGANVLTF
TRBV25-1	TRBJ1-6	.	.	TGTGCCAGCAGTGAATTTAGGTCCCATTCACCCCTCCACTTT	CASSEFRSHSPLHF
TRBV12-5	TRBJ2-7	few	.	TGTGCTAGTGGCTTGGAGTCCTACGAGCAGTACTTC	CASGLESYEQYF
TRBV20-1	TRBJ2-3	.	TRBD2	TGCAGTGCCCGACTAGCGGAGACAGATACGCAGTATTTT	CSARLAETDTQYF
TRBV7-2	TRBJ1-1	few	.	TGTGCCAGCAGCTTATTACCGGACATTTTCCCTGAAGCTTTCTTT	CASSLLPDIFPEAFF
TRBV27	TRBJ2-2	.	.	TGTGCCAGCAGTTGGGACGGGAGAGTAAACACCGGGGAGCTGTTTTTT	CASSWDGRVNTGELFF
TRBV15	TRBJ2-1	once	.	TGTGCCGCCGGAGAGCTCTACAATGAGCAGTTCTTC	CAAGELYNEQFF
TRBV6-1	TRBJ1-1	.	.	TGTGCCAGCACCCTACGGCTGCTCGCTGAAGCTTTCTTT	CASTLRLLAEAFF
TRBV12-3/TRBV12-4	TRBJ1-6	.	.	TGTGCCAGCAGTCACTCGGACACTAATTCACCCCTCCACTTT	CASSHSDTNSPLHF
TRBV7-6	TRBJ2-7	.	.	TGTGCCAGCAGCTTAGGGCATGTAGGGGAGCAGTACTTC	CASSLGHVGEQYF
TRBV28	TRBJ2-7	.	.	TGTGCCAGCAGCGAGCCAGGGGTCTACGAGCAGTACTTC	CASSEPGVYEQYF
TRBV5-4	TRBJ1-1	.	TRBD1	TGTGCCAGCAGCAACCGACAGGGACCAGAGAATGATTTCTTT	CASSNRQGPENDFF
TRBV7-8	TRBJ2-5	many	.	TGTGCCAGCAGCCCTCTGGCCGTGGGGGGAAGGGAGACCCAGTACTTC	CASSPLAVGGRETQYF
TRBV7-4	TRBJ2-1	.	TRBD2	TGTGCCAGCAGTCCGAGCGGGAACCTATACAATGAGCAGTTCTTC	CASSPSGNLYNEQFF
TRBV6-5	TRBJ2-2	.	.	TGTGCCAGCAGTTACCTTGGAGGACAGCTGAACACCGGGGAGCTGTTTTTT	CASSYLGGQLNTGELFF
TRBV12-3/TRBV12-4	TRBJ1-2	.	TRBD1	TGTGCCAGCAGTGCCGGACAGGGAAGGAGCTACACCTTC	CASSAGQGRSYTF
TRBV7-2	TRBJ2-1	few	TRBD2	TGTGCCAGCAGCCCCACTAGCGGGGCAAACAATGAGCAGTTCTTC	CASSPTSGANNEQFF
TRBV2	TRBJ1-1	.	TRBD1	TGTGCCACCAAGACAGGGACCACTGAAGCTTTCTTT	CATKTGTTEAFF
TRBV20-1	TRBJ1-2	few	.	TGCAGTGCTAGAGATAGGGCGGGACCCCTCTATGGCTACACCTTC	CSARDRAGPLYGYTF
TRBV28	TRBJ1-4	few	.	TGTGCCAGCAAAGGGGCCGGTGATGCTGAAAAACTGTTTTTT	CASKGAGDAEKLFF
TRBV20-1	TRBJ2-5	.	.	TGCAGTGCTCCCCCCACAAGTAGGGGGCAAGAGACCCAGTACTTC	CSAPPTSRGQETQYF
TRBV11-1	TRBJ1-2	.	.	TGTGCCAGCAGCTTCACAGGGCCGGGCGGCTACACCTTC	CASSFTGPGGYTF
TRBV4-1	TRBJ1-1	.	.	TGCGCCAGCAGATCCCCCTGGCAGTCGAACACTGAAGCTTTCTTT	CASRSPWQSNTEAFF
TRBV10-3	TRBJ2-3	.	TRBD1	TGTGCCACCTCTCAGGGGGGCACAGATACGCAGTATTTT	CATSQGGTDTQYF
TRBV4-1	TRBJ2-1	few	TRBD2	TGCGCCAGCAGACGTGGACTAGCGCAACCCAATGAGCAGTTCTTC	CASRRGLAQPNEQFF
TRBV5-1	TRBJ2-3	few	TRBD2	TGCGCCAGCAGTGCTAGCGGGGCCACAGATACGCAGTATTTT	CASSASGATDTQYF
TRBV6-1	TRBJ2-7	few	.	TGTGCCAGCAGTTCGGGCCGTCGTTCCTACGAGCAGTACTTC	CASSSGRRSYEQYF
TRBV18	TRBJ2-3	.	.	TGTGCCAGCTCACCAATCGGCGGGAGCACAGATACGCAGTATTTT	CASSPIGGSTDTQYF
TRBV10-3	TRBJ2-1	.	TRBD2	TGTGCCATCATGCGGGGGTCCAATGAGCAGTTCTTC	CAIMRGSNEQFF
TRBV20-1	TRBJ2-5	few	TRBD2	TGCAGTGTCTCTCTCGAGGGACTAGCGGGGGGAGAGACCCAGTACTTC	CSVSLEGLAGGETQYF
TRBV9	TRBJ2-7	.	.	TGTGCCAGCGCGGAGCAGTACTTC	CASAEQYF
TRBV19	TRBJ2-1	.	.	TGTGCCAGTAGTATCCGGGCAGGGAGCTCCTACAATGAGCAGTTCTTC	CASSIRAGSSYNEQFF
TRBV7-9	TRBJ2-2	.	TRBD2	TGTGCCATAACGGGGGGAGACACCGGGGAGCTGTTTTTT	CAITGGDTGELFF